This entry concerns a single T cell receptor (beta chain). The entry originates in a study of blood T cell repertoires in COVID-19. Only in-frame clones appear in the TCRdb table, and some are missing; sequencing was by immunoSEQ multiplex PCR. The table shows 120,000 to 150,000 clones, with about nine tenths occurring only once. The V gene's germline CDR1 is SGHDT and CDR2 YYEEEE. This CDR3 is 12 amino acids long. J was trimmed by 9 bases and V by 2 bases; bases with no gene match: 3. The J gene is TRBJ1-1, the V gene TRBV5-6; 8 positions agree with TRBD1. The sequence derives from a woman in her thirties or forties who had been exposed to COVID-19. Sequences were obtained from PBMCs or T cells enriched from blood (not recorded which). The chain's CDR3 is CASSFRTGKAFF. The CDR3 DNA follows: TGTGCCAGCAGCTTCAGGACAGGGAAAGCTTTCTTT.